Following are 5 T cell receptor beta chains from one sample sequenced in a study of blood T cell repertoires in COVID-19. Sequencing used immunoSEQ multiplex PCR; TCRdb keeps in-frame clones, though not all of them. The table shows roughly 380,000 clones, with around nine tenths occurring only once. Specimen: PBMCs or T cells enriched from blood (not recorded which). Receptors originate from a young woman who had been exposed to COVID-19.

This chain links TRBV3-1 (or the pseudogene TRBV3-2) with TRBJ2-5, with TRBD2 matching 9 bases. Trimming cost V 4 bases and J 4 bases; bases outside gene matches: 10. This CDR3 has 16 amino acids. Germline lookup yields CDR1 LGHDT and CDR2 YNNKEL (reference sequence). CDR3 sequence (DNA): TGTGCCAGCAGCCCACCCCTAGCGGGATCGGTAGAGACCCAGTACTTC. Protein product: CASSPPLAGSVETQYF.

The chain carries TRBV27 and TRBJ1-5; 8 nucleotides line up with TRBD1. V shed 4 bases and J 2 bases; nucleotides not matched to a gene: 4. Germline CDR1 and CDR2: MNHEY and SMNVEV (reference sequence). The CDR3 is 15 amino acids. CDR3 amino acids: CASSSGGQGNQPQHF. CDR3 DNA: TGTGCCAGCAGTTCGGGGGGACAGGGCAATCAGCCCCAGCATTTT.

This sequence joins TRBV15 and TRBJ2-3, with 11 bases lining up with TRBD2. Germline V lookup: CDR1 LNHNV, CDR2 YYDKDF (reference sequence). The trim removed 1 base at V and 0 bases at J, leaving 12 bases unmatched. This CDR3 comprises 20 residues. The CDR3 coding sequence is TGTGCCACCAGCAGAGTGTGGGGGACTAGCGGAGACTACAGCACAGATACGCAGTATTTT. Translated: CATSRVWGTSGDYSTDTQYF.

The rearrangement joins TRBV9 to TRBJ1-1; perhaps TRBD1 as D (5 bases). V was shortened by 3 bases and J by 4 bases, with 13 bases between the two germline ends. The germline V gene has CDR1 SGDLS and CDR2 YYNGEE. This CDR3 comprises 14 residues. The CDR3 DNA sequence: TGTGCCAGCAGCGAAACAGGAATCACCACTGAAGCTTTCTTT. Protein sequence: CASSETGITTEAFF.

The rearrangement uses TRBV3-1 (or the pseudogene TRBV3-2) and TRBJ2-2, with 16 bases aligning to TRBD2. V shed 0 bases, J shed 5 bases, and the junction held 3 bases outside the gene matches. Germline V CDR1 and CDR2: LGHDT, YNNKEL (reference sequence). CDR3 length: 18 residues. The chain's CDR3 is CASSQEGLAGGGTGELFF. Here the CDR3 DNA reads TGTGCCAGCAGCCAAGAGGGACTAGCGGGAGGGGGGACCGGGGAGCTGTTTTTT.